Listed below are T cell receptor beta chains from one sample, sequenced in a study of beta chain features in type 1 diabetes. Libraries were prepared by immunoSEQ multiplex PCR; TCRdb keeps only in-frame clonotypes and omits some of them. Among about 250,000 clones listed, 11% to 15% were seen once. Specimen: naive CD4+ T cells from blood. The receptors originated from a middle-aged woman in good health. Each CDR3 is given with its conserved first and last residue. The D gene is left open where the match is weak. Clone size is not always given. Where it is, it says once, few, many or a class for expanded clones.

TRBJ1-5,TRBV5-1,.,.,TGCGCCAGCAGGACTGACAGCGTGGATCAGCCCCAGCATTTT,CASRTDSVDQPQHF
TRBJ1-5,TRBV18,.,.,TGTGCCAGCTCACCTCAGGGGACGTTGAATCAGCCCCAGCATTTT,CASSPQGTLNQPQHF
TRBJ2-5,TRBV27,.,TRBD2,TGTGCCAGCAGTTTGGGACTAGCGGAGACCCAGTACTTC,CASSLGLAETQYF
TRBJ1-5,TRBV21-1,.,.,TGTGCCAGCAGCAAAGGCGGAGGTCGGAGCAATCAGCCCCAGCATTTT,CASSKGGGRSNQPQHF
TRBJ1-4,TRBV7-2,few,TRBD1,TGTGCCAGCAGACCCGACAGGGGGCTTGGTGAAAAACTGTTTTTT,CASRPDRGLGEKLFF
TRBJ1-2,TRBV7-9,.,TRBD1,TGTGCCAGCAACCAACGGCCCGGGACAGGGGAGAGCTACACCTTC,CASNQRPGTGESYTF
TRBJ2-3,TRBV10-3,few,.,TGTGCCACCGCGATGTGGGCTGGCACAGATACGCAGTATTTT,CATAMWAGTDTQYF
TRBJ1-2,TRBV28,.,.,TGTGCCAGCAGTCCACTGATCTCCAAAAGGCAGGCCTATGGCTACACCTTC,CASSPLISKRQAYGYTF
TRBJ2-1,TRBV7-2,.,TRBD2,TGTGCCAGCAGCTTAAACCGGCGGGGGGCCTACAATGAGCAGTTCTTC,CASSLNRRGAYNEQFF
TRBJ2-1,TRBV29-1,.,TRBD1,TGCAGCGCGGGACAGGGGAACTACAATGAGCAGTTCTTC,CSAGQGNYNEQFF
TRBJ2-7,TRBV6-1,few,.,TGTGCCAGCAGTGAATATCCGGCGGGGAGGCACTCCTACGAGCAGTACTTC,CASSEYPAGRHSYEQYF
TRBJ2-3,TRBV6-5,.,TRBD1,TGTGCCAGCAGCCCGGGACAGCTCACAGATACGCAGTATTTT,CASSPGQLTDTQYF
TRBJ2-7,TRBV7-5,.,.,TGTGTCAGAAGCTCTAGGCTCGACGAGCAGTACTTC,CVRSSRLDEQYF
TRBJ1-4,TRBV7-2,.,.,TGTGCCAGCAGCCCTTATTACAGGGAGGGAAAACTGTTTTTT,CASSPYYREGKLFF
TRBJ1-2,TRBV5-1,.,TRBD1,TGCGCCAGCAGCCTTCCGGGACAGGTCTATGGCTACACCTTC,CASSLPGQVYGYTF
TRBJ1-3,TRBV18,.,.,TGTGCCAGCTCACCAGAGCGCGTCTCTGGAAACACCATATATTTT,CASSPERVSGNTIYF
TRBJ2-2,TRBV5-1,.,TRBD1,TGCGCCAGCAGCCCCGGACAGGTTGCCGGGGAGCTGTTTTTT,CASSPGQVAGELFF